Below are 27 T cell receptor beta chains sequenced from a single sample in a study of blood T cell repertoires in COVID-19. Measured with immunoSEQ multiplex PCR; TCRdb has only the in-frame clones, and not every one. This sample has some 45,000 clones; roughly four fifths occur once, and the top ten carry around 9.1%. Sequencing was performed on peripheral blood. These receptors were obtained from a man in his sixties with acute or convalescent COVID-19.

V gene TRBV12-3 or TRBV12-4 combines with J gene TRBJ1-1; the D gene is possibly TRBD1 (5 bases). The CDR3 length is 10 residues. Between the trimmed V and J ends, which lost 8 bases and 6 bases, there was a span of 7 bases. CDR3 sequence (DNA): TGTGCCAGCCAGGGTCCTGAAGCTTTCTTT. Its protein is CASQGPEAFF.

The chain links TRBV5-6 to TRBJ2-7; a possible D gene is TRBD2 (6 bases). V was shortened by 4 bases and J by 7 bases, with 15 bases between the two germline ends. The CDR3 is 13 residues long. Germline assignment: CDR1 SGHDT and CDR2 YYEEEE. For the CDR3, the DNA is TGTGCCAGCAGCCGGGGGACGCCTTTTGAGCAGTACTTC. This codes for CASSRGTPFEQYF.

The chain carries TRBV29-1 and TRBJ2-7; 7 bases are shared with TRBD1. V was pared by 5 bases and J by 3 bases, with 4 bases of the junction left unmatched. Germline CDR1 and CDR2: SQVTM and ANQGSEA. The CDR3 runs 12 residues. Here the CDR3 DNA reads TGCAGCGTTTTACAGGGGAACTACGAGCAGTACTTC. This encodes CSVLQGNYEQYF.

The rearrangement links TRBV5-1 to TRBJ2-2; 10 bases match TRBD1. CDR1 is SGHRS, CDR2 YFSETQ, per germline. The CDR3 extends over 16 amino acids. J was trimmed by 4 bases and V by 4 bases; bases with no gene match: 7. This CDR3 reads CASSPRQGAGTGELFF. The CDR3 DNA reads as TGCGCCAGCAGCCCTAGACAGGGGGCCGGCACCGGGGAGCTGTTTTTT.

The DNA for the CDR3 is TGTGCCAGCAGCCGGGGAGGAAACACTGAAGCTTTCTTT. It encodes CASSRGGNTEAFF. The chain uses TRBV6-5 and TRBJ1-1; D is undetermined. The CDR3 covers 13 residues. V was cut by 6 bases and J by 2 bases, with 10 bases left in between. Germline CDR1 reads MNHEY; CDR2 reads SVGAGI.

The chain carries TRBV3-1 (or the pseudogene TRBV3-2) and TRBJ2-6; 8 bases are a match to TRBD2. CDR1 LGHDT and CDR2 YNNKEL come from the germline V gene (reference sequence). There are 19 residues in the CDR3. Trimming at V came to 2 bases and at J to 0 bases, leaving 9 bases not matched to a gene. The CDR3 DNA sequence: TGTGCCAGCAGCCAACGGGGGGGCCCTAAGAGCTCTGGGGCCAACGTCCTGACTTTC. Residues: CASSQRGGPKSSGANVLTF.

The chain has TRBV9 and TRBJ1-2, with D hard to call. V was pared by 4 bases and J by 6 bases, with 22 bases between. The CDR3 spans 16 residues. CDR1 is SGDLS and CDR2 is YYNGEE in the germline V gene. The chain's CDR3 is CASSPQVRQIMDGYTF. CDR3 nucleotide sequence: TGTGCCAGCAGCCCCCAGGTCCGACAAATTATGGATGGCTACACCTTC.

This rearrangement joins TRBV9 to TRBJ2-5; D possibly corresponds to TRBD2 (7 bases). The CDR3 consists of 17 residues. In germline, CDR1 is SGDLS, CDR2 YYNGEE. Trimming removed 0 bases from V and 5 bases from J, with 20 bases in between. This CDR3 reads CASSVGGGGHLWETQYF. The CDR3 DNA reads TGTGCCAGCAGCGTAGGCGGCGGGGGCCACCTTTGGGAGACCCAGTACTTC. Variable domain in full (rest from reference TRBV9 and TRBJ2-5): DSGVTQTPKHLITATGQRVTLRCSPRSGDLSVYWYQQSLDQGLQFLIQYYNGEERAKGNILERFSAQQFPDLHSELNLSSLELGDSALYFCASSVGGGGHLWETQYFGPGTRLLVL.

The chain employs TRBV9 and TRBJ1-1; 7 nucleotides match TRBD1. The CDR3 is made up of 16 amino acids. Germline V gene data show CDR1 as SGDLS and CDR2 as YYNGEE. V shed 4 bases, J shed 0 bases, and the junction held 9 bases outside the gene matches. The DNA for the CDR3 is TGTGCCAGCAGCACCGGGACAGTGCTCATGAACACTGAAGCTTTCTTT. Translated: CASSTGTVLMNTEAFF.

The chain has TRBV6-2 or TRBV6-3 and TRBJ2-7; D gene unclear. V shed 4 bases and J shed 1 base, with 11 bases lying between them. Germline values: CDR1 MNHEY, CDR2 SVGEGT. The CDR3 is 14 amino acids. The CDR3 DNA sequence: TGTGCCAGCAGTTCCCCCCGGGTGTCCTACGAGCAGTACTTC. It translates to CASSSPRVSYEQYF.

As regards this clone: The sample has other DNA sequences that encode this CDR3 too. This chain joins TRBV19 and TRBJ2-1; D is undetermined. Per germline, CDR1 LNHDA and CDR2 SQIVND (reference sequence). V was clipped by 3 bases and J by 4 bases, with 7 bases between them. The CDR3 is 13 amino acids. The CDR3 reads CASSITPYNEQFF. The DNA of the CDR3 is TGTGCCAGTAGTATCACACCGTACAATGAGCAGTTCTTC.

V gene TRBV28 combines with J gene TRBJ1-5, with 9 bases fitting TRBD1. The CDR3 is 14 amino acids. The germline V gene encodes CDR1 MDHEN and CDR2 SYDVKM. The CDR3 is CTTSGQGSNQPQHF. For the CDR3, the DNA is TGTACCACCTCGGGACAGGGAAGCAATCAGCCCCAGCATTTT.

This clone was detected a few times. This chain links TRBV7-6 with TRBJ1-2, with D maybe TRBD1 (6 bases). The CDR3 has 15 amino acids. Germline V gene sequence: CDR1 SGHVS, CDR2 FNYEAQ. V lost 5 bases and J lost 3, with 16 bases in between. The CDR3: CASSPLGQGHYGYTF. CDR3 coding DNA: TGTGCCAGCAGCCCCCTGGGGCAGGGGCACTATGGCTACACCTTC.

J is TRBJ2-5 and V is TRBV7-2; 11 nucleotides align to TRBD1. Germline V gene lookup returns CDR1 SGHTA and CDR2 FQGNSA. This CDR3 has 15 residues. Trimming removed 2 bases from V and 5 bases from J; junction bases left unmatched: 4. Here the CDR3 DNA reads TGTGCCAGCAGCTTACAGGGACAGGGGGTCGAGACCCAGTACTTC. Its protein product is CASSLQGQGVETQYF.

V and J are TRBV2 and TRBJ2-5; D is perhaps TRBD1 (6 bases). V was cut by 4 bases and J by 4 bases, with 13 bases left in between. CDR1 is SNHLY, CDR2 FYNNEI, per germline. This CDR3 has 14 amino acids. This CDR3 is CASSGDMLGETQYF. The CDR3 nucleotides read TGTGCCAGCAGTGGGGACATGTTAGGAGAGACCCAGTACTTC.

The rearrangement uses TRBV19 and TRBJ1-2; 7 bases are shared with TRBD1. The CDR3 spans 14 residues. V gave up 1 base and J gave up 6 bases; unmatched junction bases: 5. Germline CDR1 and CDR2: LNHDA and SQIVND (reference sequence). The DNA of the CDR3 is TGTGCCAGTAGTATAGGTGGACAGGCGGATGGCTACACCTTC. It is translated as CASSIGGQADGYTF.

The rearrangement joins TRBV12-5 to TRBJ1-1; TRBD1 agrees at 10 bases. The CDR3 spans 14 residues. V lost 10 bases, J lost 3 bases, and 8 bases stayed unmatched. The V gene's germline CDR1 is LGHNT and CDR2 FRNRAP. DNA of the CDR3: TGTGCTACAAAAGGGACAGGGGAATACACTGAAGCTTTCTTT. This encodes CATKGTGEYTEAFF.

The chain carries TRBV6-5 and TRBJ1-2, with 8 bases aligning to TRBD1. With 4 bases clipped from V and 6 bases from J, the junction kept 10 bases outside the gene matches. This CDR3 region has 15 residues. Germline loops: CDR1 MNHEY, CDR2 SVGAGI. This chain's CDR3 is CASSSPRGQENGYTF. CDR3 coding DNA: TGTGCCAGCAGTTCTCCCAGGGGGCAGGAAAATGGCTACACCTTC.

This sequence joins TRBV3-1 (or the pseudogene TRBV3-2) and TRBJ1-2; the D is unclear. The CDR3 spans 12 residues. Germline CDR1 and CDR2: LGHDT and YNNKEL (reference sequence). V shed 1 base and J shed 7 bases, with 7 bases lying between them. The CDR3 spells CASSQAEVGYTF. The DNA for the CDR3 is TGTGCCAGCAGCCAAGCGGAGGTTGGCTACACCTTC.

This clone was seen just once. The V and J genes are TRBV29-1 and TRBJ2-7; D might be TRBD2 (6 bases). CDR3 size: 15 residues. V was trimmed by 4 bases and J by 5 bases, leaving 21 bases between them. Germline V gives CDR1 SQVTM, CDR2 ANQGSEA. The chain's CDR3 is CSVGDLGHEWNEQYF. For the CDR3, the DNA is TGCAGCGTTGGGGACTTGGGTCATGAGTGGAACGAGCAGTACTTC.

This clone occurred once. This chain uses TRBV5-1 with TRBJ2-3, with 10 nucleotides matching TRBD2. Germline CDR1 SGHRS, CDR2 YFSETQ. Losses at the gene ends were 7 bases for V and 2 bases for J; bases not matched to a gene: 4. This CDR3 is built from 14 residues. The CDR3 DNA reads TGCGCCAGCGGTACTAGCGGGAACACAGATACGCAGTATTTT. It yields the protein CASGTSGNTDTQYF.

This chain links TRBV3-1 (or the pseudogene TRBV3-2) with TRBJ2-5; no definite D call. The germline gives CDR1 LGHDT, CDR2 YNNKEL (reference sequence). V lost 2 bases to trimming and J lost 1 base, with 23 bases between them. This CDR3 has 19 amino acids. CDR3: CASSQLLFGLTVAQETQYF. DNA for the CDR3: TGTGCCAGCAGCCAATTACTCTTCGGGTTGACGGTCGCCCAAGAGACCCAGTACTTC.

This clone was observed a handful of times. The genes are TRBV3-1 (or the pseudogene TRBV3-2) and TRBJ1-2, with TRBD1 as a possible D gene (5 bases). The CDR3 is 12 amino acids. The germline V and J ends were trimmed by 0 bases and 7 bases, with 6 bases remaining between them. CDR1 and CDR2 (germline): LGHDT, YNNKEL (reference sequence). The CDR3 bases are TGTGCCAGCAGCCAAGACGGGGGTGGCTACACCTTC. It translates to CASSQDGGGYTF.

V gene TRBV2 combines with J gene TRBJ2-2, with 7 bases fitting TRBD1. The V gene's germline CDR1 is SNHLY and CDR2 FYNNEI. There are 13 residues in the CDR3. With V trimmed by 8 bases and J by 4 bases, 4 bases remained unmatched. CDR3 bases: TGTGCCAGCTCACAGGGGTCCACCGGGGAGCTGTTTTTT. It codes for CASSQGSTGELFF.

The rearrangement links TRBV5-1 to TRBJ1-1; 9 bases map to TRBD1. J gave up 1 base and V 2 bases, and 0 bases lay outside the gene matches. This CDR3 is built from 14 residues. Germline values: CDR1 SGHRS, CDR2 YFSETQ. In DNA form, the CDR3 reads TGCGCCAGCAGCTTACAGGGGGCGAACACTGAAGCTTTCTTT. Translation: CASSLQGANTEAFF.

The CDR3 is CASRQPTGGRNNSPLHF. CDR3 DNA sequence: TGTGCCAGCAGACAGCCTACAGGGGGCCGAAATAATTCACCCCTCCACTTT. The chain couples TRBV2 to TRBJ1-6; TRBD1 aligns across 9 bases. V gave up 6 bases and J gave up 5 bases; unmatched junction bases: 11. Germline values: CDR1 SNHLY, CDR2 FYNNEI. The CDR3 contains 17 residues.

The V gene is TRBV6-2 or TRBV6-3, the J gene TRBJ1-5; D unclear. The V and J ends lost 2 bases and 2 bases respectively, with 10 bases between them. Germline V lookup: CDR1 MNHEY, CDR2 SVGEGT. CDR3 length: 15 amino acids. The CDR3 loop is CASSYRENRNQPQHF. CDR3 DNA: TGTGCCAGCAGTTACAGAGAGAATCGCAATCAGCCCCAGCATTTT.